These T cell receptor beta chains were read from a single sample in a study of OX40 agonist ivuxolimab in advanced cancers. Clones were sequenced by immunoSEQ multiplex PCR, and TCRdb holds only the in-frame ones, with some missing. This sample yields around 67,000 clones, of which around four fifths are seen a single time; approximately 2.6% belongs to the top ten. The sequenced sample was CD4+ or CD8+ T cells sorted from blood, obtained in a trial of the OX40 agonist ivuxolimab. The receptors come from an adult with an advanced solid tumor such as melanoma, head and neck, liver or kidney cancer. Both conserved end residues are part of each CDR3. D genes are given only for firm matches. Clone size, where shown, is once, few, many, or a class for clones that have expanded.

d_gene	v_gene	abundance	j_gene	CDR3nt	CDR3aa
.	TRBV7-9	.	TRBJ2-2	TGTGCCAGCAGCTCCCGAAAAGCGGTGAACACCGGGGAGCTGTTTTTT	CASSSRKAVNTGELFF
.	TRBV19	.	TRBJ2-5	TGTGCCAGTAGTCGGGGGCGAGAGACCCAGTACTTC	CASSRGRETQYF
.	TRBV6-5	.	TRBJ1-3	TGTGCCAGCAGCTTGGGGTGGGGGGCTGGAAACACCATATATTTT	CASSLGWGAGNTIYF
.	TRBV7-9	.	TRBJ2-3	TGTGCCAGCAGCTTACGGCAGGGCAGCACAGATACGCAGTATTTT	CASSLRQGSTDTQYF
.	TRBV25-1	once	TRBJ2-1	TGTGCCAGCAGTGTACCTCCTTACAATGAGCAGTTCTTC	CASSVPPYNEQFF
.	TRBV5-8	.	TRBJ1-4	TGTGCCAGCACTCGAGGGGGGGCGGGCTCTGAAAAACTGTTTTTT	CASTRGGAGSEKLFF
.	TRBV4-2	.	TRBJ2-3	TGTGCCAGCAACGCAGGGGGCGGGAGACCAGATACGCAGTATTTT	CASNAGGGRPDTQYF
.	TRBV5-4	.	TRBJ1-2	TGTGCCAGCAGCCCGCAGGGCCTCGTCCGCGGCTACACCTTC	CASSPQGLVRGYTF
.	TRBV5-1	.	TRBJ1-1	TGCGCCAGCGCCACGACAGGCGTAAACACTGAAGCTTTCTTT	CASATTGVNTEAFF
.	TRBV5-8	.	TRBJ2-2	TGTGCCAGCAGCACGTTCCGACCGGGACACTCGAACACCGGGGAGCTGTTTTTT	CASSTFRPGHSNTGELFF
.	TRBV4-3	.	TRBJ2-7	TGCGCCAGCAGCCGGGCGATGGGCTACGAGCAGTACTTC	CASSRAMGYEQYF
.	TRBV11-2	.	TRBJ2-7	TGTGCCAGCAGCTTAGAACCATCTAACTACGAGCAGTACTTC	CASSLEPSNYEQYF
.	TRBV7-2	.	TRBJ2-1	TGTGCCAGCAGCTTATGGGTCCCGGGGGCCTGGGTGGAGCAGTTCTTC	CASSLWVPGAWVEQFF
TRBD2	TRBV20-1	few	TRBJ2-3	TGCAGTGCCGGGACTAGCTCGAGGGGGTATTTT	CSAGTSSRGYF
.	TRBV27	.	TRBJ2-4	TGTGCCAGCAGTTTATCCGGGGCCAAAAACATTCAGTACTTC	CASSLSGAKNIQYF
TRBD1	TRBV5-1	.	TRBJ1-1	TGCGCCAGCAGCCTCAACGACAGGGCGAACACTGAAGCTTTCTTT	CASSLNDRANTEAFF
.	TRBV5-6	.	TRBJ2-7	TGTGCCAGTACGGGGCGCTACGAGCAGTACTTC	CASTGRYEQYF
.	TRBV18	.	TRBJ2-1	TGTGCCAGCTCATACAGCGGAAGCTCCTACAATGAGCAGTTCTTC	CASSYSGSSYNEQFF
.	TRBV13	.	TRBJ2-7	TGTGCCAGCAGCCCAGGGCAGGGGATTGGGTACGAGCAGTACTTC	CASSPGQGIGYEQYF
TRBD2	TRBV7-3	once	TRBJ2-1	TGTGCCAGCAGCTTAACTACGGCTAGCGGGAACAATGAGCAGTTCTTC	CASSLTTASGNNEQFF